Shown below are 8 T cell receptor beta chains from a single sample sequenced in a study of blood T cell repertoires in COVID-19. The repertoire was sequenced with immunoSEQ multiplex PCR; TCRdb's copy has only in-frame clones and lacks some. The table records approximately 150,000 clones, 87% of them present only once. Sequencing input: peripheral blood. The receptors stem from a woman aged 45-60 years with acute or convalescent COVID-19.

This clone was found once. V gene TRBV12-3 or TRBV12-4 combines with J gene TRBJ1-2; TRBD1 matches at 8 bases. V lost 7 bases and J lost 9; bases outside the gene matches: 10. The CDR3 contains 13 residues. CDR3 in DNA: TGTGCCAGCATTAGGACAGGGAAGTTTAGCTACACCTTC. Protein sequence: CASIRTGKFSYTF.

The rearrangement links TRBV6-5 to TRBJ2-7, with 9 bases aligning to TRBD1. Germline V CDR1 and CDR2: MNHEY, SVGAGI. J was trimmed by 2 bases and V by 8 bases; bases with no gene match: 7. The CDR3 has 14 amino acids. The CDR3 DNA reads TGTGCCAGCGCACCCGGACAGGGGCCCTACGAGCAGTACTTC. Protein sequence: CASAPGQGPYEQYF.

V is TRBV5-6 and J is TRBJ2-2; a possible D gene is TRBD1 (5 bases). Trimming left V 7 bases short and J 2 bases short, with 12 bases between. The CDR3 length is 14 residues. Germline V CDR1 and CDR2: SGHDT, YYEEEE. CDR3 protein: CASQGSPNTGELFF. The CDR3 region has the DNA TGTGCCAGCCAGGGTTCCCCCAACACCGGGGAGCTGTTTTTT.

The V gene is TRBV5-1, the J gene TRBJ2-1, with 7 bases lining up with TRBD2. The trim removed 0 bases at V and 4 bases at J, leaving 7 bases unmatched. Germline V gene lookup returns CDR1 SGHRS and CDR2 YFSETQ. This CDR3 has 16 amino acids. The CDR3 spells CASSLAAGAAYNEQFF. CDR3 coding DNA: TGCGCCAGCAGCTTGGCCGCGGGAGCAGCTTACAATGAGCAGTTCTTC.

The chain has TRBV5-4 and TRBJ1-6, with no clear D. Trimming pared 1 base from V and 7 bases from J, leaving 6 bases between. The CDR3 is 13 residues long. Looked up from germline, CDR1 is SGHNT and CDR2 is YYREEE (reference sequence). The CDR3, as DNA: TGTGCCAGCAGCTTGTCGTTGAATTCACCCCTCCACTTT. Protein product: CASSLSLNSPLHF.

The chain is built from TRBV5-1 and TRBJ2-4; possible D gene TRBD2, 6 bases. This CDR3 comprises 14 residues. Deletions cut 4 bases from V and 7 bases from J, with 15 bases between. Germline assignment: CDR1 SGHRS and CDR2 YFSETQ. The CDR3 sequence: CASSLGTAGNIQYF. As DNA, the CDR3 is TGCGCCAGCAGCCTAGGGACGGCGGGGAACATTCAGTACTTC.

The V and J genes are TRBV27 and TRBJ2-5; 9 bases match TRBD1. In germline, CDR1 is MNHEY, CDR2 SMNVEV (reference sequence). This CDR3 region has 14 residues. The trim removed 4 bases at V and 2 bases at J, leaving 2 bases unmatched. This CDR3 is CASSWTGVQETQYF. The CDR3 DNA reads as TGTGCCAGCAGTTGGACAGGGGTGCAAGAGACCCAGTACTTC.

The chain carries TRBV5-1 and TRBJ2-2; D may be TRBD1 (6 bases). CDR1 SGHRS and CDR2 YFSETQ come from the germline V gene. The CDR3 contains 15 residues. V lost 2 bases and J lost 5, with 13 bases in between. As DNA, the CDR3 is TGCGCCAGCAGCTTAGAATTAGGGGGAACCGGGGAGCTGTTTTTT. It is translated as CASSLELGGTGELFF. Based on the CDR3 plus reference TRBV5-1 and TRBJ2-2, the full variable domain is KAGVTQTPRYLIKTRGQQVTLSCSPISGHRSVSWYQQTPGQGLQFLFEYFSETQRNKGNFPGRFSGRQFSNSRSEMNVSTLELGDSALYLCASSLELGGTGELFFGEGSRLTVL.